The source of this T cell receptor (beta chain) is a study of T cells in Graves' hyperthyroidism and ophthalmopathy. V was shortened by 2 bases and J by 3 bases, with 17 bases between the two germline ends. CDR1 and CDR2 (germline): ENHRY, SYGVKD. The CDR3 extends over 16 amino acids. This clonotype was seen repeatedly, ten times or more. Using RNA transcripts as the source, TCR beta CDR3 regions were amplified. RT-PCR in the first round (using the HTBI primer set) targeted the TCR CDR3. In TCRdb, the multiplex PCR reads were re-called with MiXCR into one record per CDR3 protein. The data contain 300,000 to 450,000 distinct CDR3 sequences, about 13% of them singletons.

This clonotype originated in a man aged 25-40 years with Graves' hyperthyroidism that later progressed to Graves' ophthalmopathy. The sequenced material came from blood. The rearrangement uses TRBV10-3 and TRBJ2-7; possibly TRBD1 for D (5 bases). This chain's CDR3 is CAISEAGFGVNYEQYF. The CDR3 DNA follows: TGTGCCATCAGTGAGGCAGGGTTTGGTGTCAACTACGAGCAGTACTTC.